The subject of this entry is one T cell receptor beta chain. V was pared by 8 bases and J by 4 bases, with 14 bases between. Per the germline V gene, CDR1 is MDHEN and CDR2 is SYDVKM. The CDR3 is 13 residues long. The protocol was immunoSEQ multiplex PCR, while the TCRdb copy is restricted to in-frame clones and leaves out a portion. This sample has about 250,000 clones, with about 86% found just once. This entry belongs to a study of blood T cell repertoires in COVID-19. This TCR was recovered from a man older than 75 with acute or convalescent COVID-19. The chain has TRBV28 and TRBJ1-1; D unresolved. Sequencing was carried out using peripheral blood. The CDR3 DNA follows: TGTGCCAGCCCCCGGAGGCGAAGCACTGAAGCTTTCTTT. Its translation is CASPRRRSTEAFF.